Listed below are T cell receptor beta chains from one sample, sequenced in a study of T cells after yellow fever vaccination. TCRdb re-called the 5' RACE reads with MiXCR, one entry per CDR3 protein. The data contain fewer than 20,000 distinct CDR3 sequences, over 3.5% of them singletons. Sequencing was performed on PBMCs, either bulk or a sorted T-cell subset (CD4+, CD8+, memory, or dextramer-sorted; not recorded which), taken 15 days after the yellow fever booster vaccination. The receptor set was obtained from a man aged 25 to 45 who received the YFV17D yellow fever vaccine. Each CDR3 is given with its conserved first and last residue. Fields, in order: D gene, J gene, V gene, clone size, CDR3 protein, CDR3 DNA. A D gene is named only where the DNA matches it firmly. The size field reads once, few, many or a size class.

TRBD1 TRBJ2-7 TRBV2 many CASRGDRSYEQYF TGTGCCAGCAGAGGGGACAGGAGCTACGAGCAGTACTTC
- TRBJ2-7 TRBV6-5 many CASSYGRGEQYF TGTGCCAGCAGTTACGGGCGGGGCGAGCAGTACTTC
TRBD2 TRBJ2-7 TRBV20-1 many CSARDRLAGGNYEQYF TGCAGTGCTAGAGATAGACTAGCGGGAGGAAACTACGAGCAGTACTTC
- TRBJ1-1 TRBV6-2/TRBV6-3 many CASSYTQRNTEAFF TGTGCCAGCAGTTACACCCAGAGGAACACTGAAGCTTTCTTT
TRBD1 TRBJ2-2 TRBV25-1 many CASSSLLGQESTGELFF TGTGCCAGCAGTTCCCTCCTCGGACAGGAATCAACCGGGGAGCTGTTTTTT
TRBD1 TRBJ2-7 TRBV24-1 many CATSDSGQGAYEQYF TGTGCCACCAGTGATTCAGGACAGGGGGCCTACGAGCAGTACTTC
TRBD1 TRBJ1-2 TRBV9 many CASSESGMTGGDYTF TGTGCCAGCAGCGAAAGCGGGATGACAGGGGGCGACTACACCTTC
TRBD2 TRBJ2-7 TRBV29-1 many CSVASGITYEQYF TGCAGCGTCGCTAGCGGGATCACCTACGAGCAGTACTTC
TRBD1 TRBJ2-5 TRBV2 many CASSYRGQETQYF TGTGCCAGCAGTTACAGGGGACAAGAGACCCAGTACTTC
TRBD1 TRBJ1-5 TRBV15 many CATSSEQGNQPQHF TGTGCCACCAGCAGTGAACAGGGGAATCAGCCCCAGCATTTT
- TRBJ2-5 TRBV27 many CASRPSPRVGQETQYF TGTGCCAGCAGGCCCTCCCCCAGGGTCGGCCAAGAGACCCAGTACTTC
TRBD2 TRBJ2-7 TRBV20-1 many CSARSIAGASYEQYF TGCAGTGCTCGAAGTATAGCGGGAGCCTCCTACGAGCAGTACTTC
- TRBJ2-3 TRBV7-8 many CASSLAFGEPWDTQYF TGTGCCAGCAGCTTAGCGTTTGGGGAACCCTGGGATACGCAGTATTTT
- TRBJ2-2 TRBV12-3/TRBV12-4 medium-sized CASSFAGPGELFF TGTGCCAGCAGTTTTGCCGGGCCCGGGGAGCTGTTTTTT
- TRBJ2-5 TRBV19 many CASSEGQLTYQETQYF TGTGCCAGTAGTGAAGGACAGCTGACGTACCAAGAGACCCAGTACTTC
- TRBJ2-1 TRBV27 many CATHRDGWNEQFF TGTGCCACACACAGGGATGGTTGGAATGAGCAGTTCTTC
- TRBJ2-3 TRBV11-3 many CASSVRRGTSTDTQYF TGTGCCAGCAGCGTGAGGAGAGGAACTAGCACAGATACGCAGTATTTT
TRBD1 TRBJ2-3 TRBV27 many CASSLSSGTGTTDTQYF TGTGCCAGCAGTTTATCGTCCGGGACAGGGACGACAGATACGCAGTATTTT
- TRBJ2-2 TRBV27 many CASSLARDNTGELFF TGTGCCAGCAGTTTGGCAAGAGATAACACCGGGGAGCTGTTTTTT
- TRBJ2-1 TRBV6-2/TRBV6-3 many CASKSLPGVRDEQFF TGTGCCAGCAAATCCTTACCGGGGGTGAGGGATGAGCAGTTCTTC
TRBD2 TRBJ2-3 TRBV6-1 many CASSRTSGSDTQYF TGTGCCAGCAGTAGGACTAGCGGGAGTGATACGCAGTATTTT
- TRBJ1-5 TRBV15 medium-sized CATSREGQGGNQPQHF TGTGCCACCAGCAGAGAAGGACAAGGGGGAAATCAGCCCCAGCATTTT